This TCR beta chain was identified during a study of vaccination effects on CD4 cells after COVID-19. Study as a whole: The median interval between the second dose and post-vaccine sampling was 72 days.

The V end lost 4 bases, the J end lost 10 bases, and 14 bases lay between the germline ends. CDR3 size: 14 residues. The germline CDR1 and CDR2 sequences are SNHLY and FYNNEI. Profiled with immunoSEQ multiplex PCR; TCRdb holds only in-frame clones, not every one. The repertoire holds tens of thousands of clones, with less than 80% as singletons. This clone was counted only a few times. Its antigen is undetermined. Findings and caveats of the study: Marked clonal contraction was seen in infection- and vaccine-induced clones late after vaccination.

Following culture for approximately ten days, CD4+ T cells were isolated. Participants were given two doses of BNT162b2 or mRNA-1273 vaccine. Nucleocapsid antibodies were negative in the vaccine recipients, who had never had SARS-CoV-2 infection. This specimen was CD4+ T cells from PBMCs cultured without peptide, taken after COVID-19 vaccination. The rearrangement links TRBV2 to TRBJ1-6; tentative D call: TRBD1 (6 bases). The receptor was isolated from a human donor who received a COVID-19 vaccine. The CDR3 spells CASSVRRGDSPLHF. CDR3 nucleotide sequence: TGTGCCAGCAGTGTACGTAGGGGGGACTCACCCCTCCACTTT.